This T cell receptor (beta chain) was captured by sequencing in a study of blood T cell repertoires in COVID-19. Whole-study context: Sites across the United States, Italy and Spain contributed samples from acute and convalescent COVID-19. The analysed material was cDNA or gDNA that came from T cells, B-cell-depleted T cells, or PBMCs.

Generated by immunoSEQ multiplex PCR, the TCRdb table keeps only in-frame clones and is missing some. The data show about 120,000 clones, with over 75% seen just once and 9.5% to 13% held by the top ten. Germline V CDR1 and CDR2: SQVTM, ANQGSEA. The CDR3 sequence is 15 residues long. V dropped 1 base and J dropped 6 bases, with 18 bases sitting between them. The source of this sequence is a man older than 75 with acute or convalescent COVID-19. The sequenced sample consisted of peripheral blood. This chain joins TRBV29-1 and TRBJ1-2; no reliable D call. CDR3 DNA sequence: TGCAGCGTTGAAGCTGTCATTCACCAGGTCCATGGCTACACCTTC. It encodes CSVEAVIHQVHGYTF.